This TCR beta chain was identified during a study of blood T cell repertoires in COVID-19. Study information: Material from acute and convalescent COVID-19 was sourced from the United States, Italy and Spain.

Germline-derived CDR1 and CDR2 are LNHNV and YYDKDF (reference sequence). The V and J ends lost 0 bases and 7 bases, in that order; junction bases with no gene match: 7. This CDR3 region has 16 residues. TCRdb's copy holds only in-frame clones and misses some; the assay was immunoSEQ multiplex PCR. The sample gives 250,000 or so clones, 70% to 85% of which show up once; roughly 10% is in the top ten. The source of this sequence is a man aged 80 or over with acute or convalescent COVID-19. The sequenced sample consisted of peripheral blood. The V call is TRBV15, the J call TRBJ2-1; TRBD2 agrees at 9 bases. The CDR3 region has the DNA TGTGCCACCAGCAGAGATTTGAGCGGGAGGTGGAATGAGCAGTTCTTC. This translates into CATSRDLSGRWNEQFF.